This passage covers 17 T cell receptor beta chains from one sample sequenced in a study of prognosis after radiotherapy for stage I lung cancer. Genomic DNA yielded TCR beta CDR3, amplified by two-round multiplex PCR. Initially, in first-round PCR, primers specific to each TRBV and TRBJ gene were used. TCRdb passed the multiplex PCR reads through MiXCR, listing each CDR3 protein once. Altogether approximately 18,000 distinct CDR3 sequences are present, 45% to 50% being singletons, with the ten largest covering about 31%. The sequencing here drew on PBMCs, taken before or after stereotactic body radiation therapy (not recorded which). The receptors shown here come from a donor of 50 years or more with non-small cell lung cancer.

Ten or more counts support this clonotype. J is TRBJ2-1 and V is TRBV6-2 or TRBV6-3; 7 nucleotides line up with TRBD2. Germline V gives CDR1 MNHEY, CDR2 SVGEGT. J was trimmed by 0 bases and V by 6 bases; bases with no gene match: 2. CDR3 size: 14 residues. The CDR3 region has the DNA TGTGCCAGCAGCCGCGGGGGCTCCTACAATGAGCAGTTCTTC. This sequence encodes CASSRGGSYNEQFF.

V gene TRBV12-3 or TRBV12-4 combines with J gene TRBJ2-7; possibly TRBD1 or TRBD2 for D (5 bases each). V lost 5 bases to trimming and J lost 4 bases, with 21 bases between them. The CDR3 covers 16 residues. CDR3 in amino acids: CASSPGRPDWVYEQYF. The CDR3 bases are TGTGCCAGCAGTCCGGGACGCCCCGATTGGGTGTACGAGCAGTACTTC.

This clonotype was detected ten times or more. The chain links TRBV20-1 to TRBJ2-7; 8 positions match TRBD2. The V gene's germline CDR1 is DFQATT and CDR2 SNEGSKA (reference sequence). The CDR3 length is 13 residues. Unmatched junction bases numbered 5, after V lost 5 bases and J lost 2 bases. CDR3 sequence reads: CSAQTGLAYEQYF. CDR3 nucleotides: TGCAGTGCTCAAACGGGACTAGCCTACGAGCAGTACTTC.

The chain combines TRBV28 with TRBJ2-2, with a tentative D call TRBD2 (6 bases). With 6 bases removed from V and 2 bases from J, the gap between germline ends came to 22 bases. The CDR3 totals 18 residues. Per germline, CDR1 MDHEN and CDR2 SYDVKM. The CDR3 nucleotides are TGTGCCAGCAGGGGGATCGGGAGTAATGAGGCTAACACCGGGGAGCTGTTTTTT. This encodes CASRGIGSNEANTGELFF.

This clonotype was picked up many times. The chain carries TRBV28 and TRBJ2-7; perhaps TRBD1 as D (6 bases). Trimming stripped 11 bases from V and 3 bases from J, with 11 bases between. The CDR3 runs to 11 residues. Germline values: CDR1 MDHEN, CDR2 SYDVKM. The CDR3 region is CAVMTGYEQYF. The CDR3 nucleotides are TGTGCCGTCATGACAGGCTACGAGCAGTACTTC. Full variable domain (rest looked up from reference TRBV28 and TRBJ2-7): DVKVTQSSRYLVKRTGEKVFLECVQDMDHENMFWYRQDPGLGLRLIYFSYDVKMKEKGDIPEGYSVSREKKERFSLILESASTNQTSMYLCAVMTGYEQYFGPGTRLTVT.

In its sample, this clonotype was seen once. A read error likely explains this, since a far larger clone differs by one base. The V gene is TRBV6-5, the J gene TRBJ2-2; 7 bases match TRBD1. The CDR3 consists of 16 residues. Germline CDR1 and CDR2: MNHEY and SVGAGI. V shed 7 bases and J 0 bases; nucleotides not matched to a gene: 8. CDR3 in DNA: TGTGCCAGCATTCCCCGAGGGGGCTCGAACACCGGGGAGCTGTTTTTT. Amino acids: CASIPRGGSNTGELFF.

This clonotype has ten or more counts. The chain carries TRBV27 and TRBJ1-1; no clear D gene. The CDR3 is 13 residues long. Trimming pared 3 bases from V and 0 bases from J, leaving 5 bases between. In germline, CDR1 is MNHEY, CDR2 SMNVEV (reference sequence). The CDR3 spells CASSFQMNTEAFF. The CDR3 DNA reads as TGTGCCAGCAGTTTCCAGATGAACACTGAAGCTTTCTTT.

DNA for the CDR3: TGTGCCAGTAGTATCGAGAGACAGGACTATGGCTACACCTTC. Its protein is CASSIERQDYGYTF. V gene TRBV19 combines with J gene TRBJ1-2; weak D call: TRBD1 (6 bases). CDR3 length equals 14 residues. Germline CDR1 and CDR2: LNHDA and SQIVND (reference sequence). V was cut by 3 bases and J by 3 bases, with 11 bases left in between.

This clonotype was seen a single time. A much larger clone differs by one base, so this may be a read error. V and J are TRBV6-2 or TRBV6-3 and TRBJ2-5; 8 bases map to TRBD2. Trimming at V came to 7 bases and at J to 4 bases, leaving 8 bases not matched to a gene. CDR1 is MNHEY, CDR2 SVGEGT, per germline. The CDR3 length is 14 residues. The CDR3 reads CASTQAGAGETQYF. DNA for the CDR3: TGTGCCAGCACCCAAGCGGGAGCGGGAGAGACCCAGTACTTC.

Points on this clonotype: One junction end disagrees with the germline gene, perhaps due to a read error. The chain employs TRBV6-1 and TRBJ2-2; D might be TRBD2 (6 bases). The V gene's germline CDR1 is MNHNS and CDR2 SASEGT. This CDR3 is 12 amino acids long. This CDR3 is CASSLGTGGLFF. The CDR3 region has the DNA TGTGCCAGCAGCCTAGGCACCGGGGGGCTGTTTTTT.

This clonotype was picked up many times. The rearrangement uses TRBV6-1 and TRBJ2-7, with TRBD1 matching over 8 bases. Germline assignment: CDR1 MNHNS and CDR2 SASEGT. With 6 bases clipped from V and 0 bases from J, the junction kept 10 bases outside the gene matches. This CDR3 comprises 16 residues. The CDR3 nucleotides read TGTGCCAGCAGCGAGGGACAGGCGATTTTCTCCTACGAGCAGTACTTC. Protein: CASSEGQAIFSYEQYF.

V and J are TRBV6-1 and TRBJ1-1; D call uncertain. Trimming shortened V by 7 bases and J by 11 bases, and 20 bases separated the two germline ends. CDR1 and CDR2 (germline): MNHNS, SASEGT. The CDR3 has 13 amino acids. CDR3 amino acids: CASTDARRFTAFF. CDR3 nucleotide sequence: TGTGCCAGCACTGACGCACGGCGCTTTACGGCTTTCTTT.

With regard to this clonotype: With only one base between it and a far larger clone, this is likely a read error. The CDR3 nucleotides are TGTGCCAGCACCGGAACAGGGGACACCTACGATCAGTACTTC. Protein sequence: CASTGTGDTYDQYF. This chain links TRBV6-5 with TRBJ2-7, with 7 bases identical to TRBD1. CDR1 MNHEY and CDR2 SVGAGI come from the germline V gene. The CDR3 totals 14 residues.

CDR3: CSATLQWSTEAFF. CDR3 nucleotides: TGCAGTGCTACCCTACAGTGGAGCACTGAAGCTTTCTTT. V and J are TRBV20-1 and TRBJ1-1; D is unclear. The germline V gene encodes CDR1 DFQATT and CDR2 SNEGSKA (reference sequence). This CDR3 spans 13 amino acids. V lost 4 bases, J lost 4 bases, and 13 bases lay in between.

This clonotype was seen only a few times. A far bigger clonotype differs at one base, so this is likely a read error. The rearrangement uses TRBV6-9 and TRBJ2-7; D is undetermined. This CDR3 comprises 14 residues. CDR1 and CDR2 from the germline V gene are MNHGY and SVAAGI. Trimming took 3 bases from V and 5 from J, leaving 14 bases between them. The CDR3 spells CASSYGRVIDEQYF. CDR3 coding DNA: TGTGCCAGCAGTTACGGTCGGGTCATAGACGAGCAGTACTTC.

This clonotype has just a few counts. A far larger clone is a single base away, which makes a read error likely. The V gene is TRBV6-4, the J gene TRBJ1-2, with unresolved D. The CDR3 extends over 13 amino acids. Between the trimmed V and J ends, which lost 3 bases and 6 bases, there was a span of 11 bases. Germline CDR1 and CDR2: MRHNA and SNTAGT. CDR3 sequence: CASSEWYMDGYTF. CDR3 nucleotide sequence: TGTGCCAGCAGTGAATGGTACATGGATGGCTACACCTTC.

About this clonotype itself: This sequence is one base from a far larger clone and is likely a read error. The V gene is TRBV6-4, the J gene TRBJ1-4; the D gene is possibly TRBD1 (5 bases). The ends were cut back, 4 bases at V and 10 bases at J, with 19 bases in the middle. This CDR3 spans 15 amino acids. Germline CDR1 and CDR2: MRHNA and SNTAGT. CDR3 sequence reads: CASSGGARGQGKLFF. The CDR3 nucleotides read TGTGCCAGCAGTGGAGGTGCGCGGGGCCAGGGAAAACTGTTTTTT.